This is a list of T cell receptor beta chains from one sample in a study of early T cells in non-severe SARS-CoV-2 infection. One entry per CDR3 protein results from TCRdb running MiXCR on the 5' RACE reads. The repertoire includes 25,000 to 40,000 distinct CDR3 sequences, 4% to 5% of them detected once, and 7.5% to 8.5% sits in the top ten. Sequenced input: whole blood. Receptors were obtained from an adult who was a healthcare worker with PCR-confirmed SARS-CoV-2 infection or an uninfected control (not recorded which). CDR3s include the opening cysteine and the closing phenylalanine or tryptophan. The D gene is left open where the match is weak. Expanded clones get a size class; other rows say once, few or many, or leave the size out.

TRBV12-3/TRBV12-4	.	TRBJ2-7	TRBD2	TGTGCCAGCAGTGTCACCGGGACTAGATCCGAGCAGTACTTC	CASSVTGTRSEQYF
TRBV12-3/TRBV12-4	.	TRBJ1-2	TRBD1	TGTGCCAGCAGCCAACCCCGGACAGGCATCTATGGCTACACCTTC	CASSQPRTGIYGYTF
TRBV7-9	.	TRBJ2-5	.	TGTGCCAGCAGCTCCCCCTCTGGTGTGGGCCAAGAGACCCAGTACTTC	CASSSPSGVGQETQYF
TRBV7-2	many	TRBJ2-2	.	TGTGCCAGCAGCTTAGAGGCAGGAGACCCGAACACCGGGGAGCTGTTTTTT	CASSLEAGDPNTGELFF
TRBV5-4	many	TRBJ2-1	TRBD1	TGTGCCAGCAGCCTCGGACAGGGGCGAGCGGGCGAGCAGTTCTTC	CASSLGQGRAGEQFF
TRBV28	.	TRBJ2-2	.	TGTGCCAGCCGATCTCCTGTGGGGGTTAACACCGGGGAGCTGTTTTTT	CASRSPVGVNTGELFF
TRBV11-2	many	TRBJ1-6	TRBD1	TGTGCCAGCAGCTCACGACAGGGGTTTAATTCACCCCTCCACTTT	CASSSRQGFNSPLHF
TRBV7-9	.	TRBJ1-2	.	TGTGCCAGCAGCTTACCCCTGCGGACGACAGCACAGACGAACTATGGCTACACCTTC	CASSLPLRTTAQTNYGYTF
TRBV28	many	TRBJ1-5	.	TGTGCCAGCGGGAGGGATCAGCCCCAGCATTTT	CASGRDQPQHF
TRBV28	few	TRBJ2-1	.	TGTGCCAGCAGTTTCTTACAAGGGAGGAATGAGCAGTTCTTC	CASSFLQGRNEQFF
TRBV5-4	many	TRBJ2-5	.	TGTGCCAGCAGTGTGGGGGGTCAGGAGACCCAGTACTTC	CASSVGGQETQYF
TRBV2	many	TRBJ1-2	.	TGTGCCAGCACCAACAGGGCGGACTATGGCTACACCTTC	CASTNRADYGYTF
TRBV28	few	TRBJ1-2	TRBD1	TGTGCCAGCACCGCCCGCGGCAGGGGGGCTGGCTACACCTTC	CASTARGRGAGYTF
TRBV5-4	many	TRBJ2-2	.	TGTGCCAGCAGCTTGGGACAGGAGTACACCGGGGAGCTGTTTTTT	CASSLGQEYTGELFF
TRBV7-9	many	TRBJ2-1	.	TGTGCCAGCAGCCCCGACGGTTCCTACAATGAGCAGTTCTTC	CASSPDGSYNEQFF
TRBV7-2	few	TRBJ2-3	TRBD1	TGTGCCAGCAGCTCCTTTGGGACAGCATATACAGATACGCAGTATTTT	CASSSFGTAYTDTQYF
TRBV28	many	TRBJ1-6	.	TGTGCCAGCAGCGGGGGGACCCCATTTTCGCCCCTCCACTTT	CASSGGTPFSPLHF
TRBV28	many	TRBJ1-1	.	TGTGCCAGCAGTTTAATGTACACTGAAGCTTTCTTT	CASSLMYTEAFF
TRBV12-3/TRBV12-4	.	TRBJ2-5	TRBD1	TGTGCCAGCAGTTTGAGGGGACAGCAAGAGACCCAGTACTTC	CASSLRGQQETQYF
TRBV6-2/TRBV6-3	many	TRBJ2-3	.	TGTGCCAGCAGTTACCGTGAGGAGGGGTCAGATACGCAGTATTTT	CASSYREEGSDTQYF
TRBV5-4	many	TRBJ2-1	TRBD2	TGTGCCAGCAGCCTGGGGACTAGCGGGGGGGCTTCGTCGGTCTTC	CASSLGTSGGASSVF
TRBV24-1	.	TRBJ2-3	TRBD2	TGTGCCACCGGATCTTCGCGGGGGGGCACAGATACGCAGTATTTT	CATGSSRGGTDTQYF
TRBV27	once	TRBJ2-2	TRBD1	TGTGCCAGCAGCAGGGACAGGGCGAACACCGGGGAGCTGTTTTTT	CASSRDRANTGELFF
TRBV4-2	few	TRBJ2-7	TRBD2	TGTGCCAGCAGCCAAGATAGGGCTAGCGGGGCCTACGAGCAGTACTTC	CASSQDRASGAYEQYF
TRBV28	many	TRBJ1-2	.	TGTGCCAGCAGTTCGAACTTGGGGGCCCTCACTAACTATGGCTACACCTTC	CASSSNLGALTNYGYTF
TRBV7-8	many	TRBJ2-1	TRBD1	TGTGCCAGCAGCTACGGACAGGGGGTGAACCTGAACAATGAGCAGTTCTTC	CASSYGQGVNLNNEQFF
TRBV5-1	many	TRBJ2-1	TRBD1	TGCGCCAGCAAACAGGGGGCCTACAATGAGCAGTTCTTC	CASKQGAYNEQFF
TRBV7-8	.	TRBJ2-3	.	TGTGCCAGCAGCTTCGGACGGTACACAGATACGCAGTATTTT	CASSFGRYTDTQYF
TRBV14	.	TRBJ1-6	TRBD1	TGTGCCAGCAGTCCTATGGGACAGTATAATTCACCCCTCCACTTT	CASSPMGQYNSPLHF
TRBV9	.	TRBJ2-7	TRBD1	TGTGCCAGCAGCGTAGGGGACAGGGCGGGCGAGCAGTACTTC	CASSVGDRAGEQYF
TRBV28	few	TRBJ1-6	.	TGTGCCAGCAGTTTTCGGGGGGGCTCACCCCTCCACTTT	CASSFRGGSPLHF
TRBV11-2	medium-sized	TRBJ1-6	TRBD1	TGTGCCAGCAGCTTAGACCTACAGGGGAGTGGCTCACCCCTCCACTTT	CASSLDLQGSGSPLHF
TRBV5-1	.	TRBJ2-5	.	TGCGCCAGCAGCTTAGGAGGGGGCGCTGAGACCCAGTACTTC	CASSLGGGAETQYF
TRBV11-2	many	TRBJ2-7	.	TGTGCCAGCAGCTTTTCGCAGGGTCCCTACGAGCAGTACTTC	CASSFSQGPYEQYF
TRBV12-3/TRBV12-4	many	TRBJ2-5	TRBD1	TGTGCCAGCAGTTTAGGGGTGACAGGGTATCGGGAAGAGACCCAGTACTTC	CASSLGVTGYREETQYF
TRBV7-2	.	TRBJ2-2	.	TGTGCCAGCAGCTTTAGGCCAGGGAACACCGGGGAGCTGTTTTTT	CASSFRPGNTGELFF
TRBV7-9	many	TRBJ1-3	TRBD1	TGTGCCAGCAGACTACCGGGACAGGCTGGAAACACCATATATTTT	CASRLPGQAGNTIYF
TRBV19	many	TRBJ2-3	TRBD2	TGTGCCAGTACCGGACTAGATGACCTAACAGATACGCAGTATTTT	CASTGLDDLTDTQYF
TRBV28	many	TRBJ1-5	.	TGTGCCAGCAGTACCGGGCTTAGCAATCAGCCCCAGCATTTT	CASSTGLSNQPQHF
TRBV2	many	TRBJ1-5	TRBD1	TGTGCCAGCACCCCGGGACAGGCGGGCAATCAGCCCCAGCATTTT	CASTPGQAGNQPQHF
TRBV14	few	TRBJ2-3	TRBD2	TGTGCCAGCAGCCAGGCTAGACTAGCACGCACAGATACGCAGTATTTT	CASSQARLARTDTQYF
TRBV7-8	many	TRBJ1-5	TRBD1	TGTGCCAGCAGCGGGACAGGGGTTTTTCAGCCCCAGCATTTT	CASSGTGVFQPQHF
TRBV9	few	TRBJ2-7	.	TGTGCCAGCAGCGTAATAAGTGGGGCGGGGGAGCAGTACTTC	CASSVISGAGEQYF
TRBV2	.	TRBJ2-4	TRBD1	TGTGCCAGCAGTGAGGGGACAGGGAGTCAGTACTTC	CASSEGTGSQYF
TRBV12-3/TRBV12-4	many	TRBJ2-7	TRBD1	TGTGCCAGCAGAAGACAGGGAATAACCTACGAGCAGTACTTC	CASRRQGITYEQYF
TRBV12-3/TRBV12-4	many	TRBJ2-6	TRBD1	TGTGCCAGCAGCATACAGACAGGGGACTCTGGGGCCAACGTCCTGACTTTC	CASSIQTGDSGANVLTF
TRBV7-2	.	TRBJ1-3	.	TGTGCCAGCAGCTGGGGACTGATAGGGACCTCTGGAAACACCATATATTTT	CASSWGLIGTSGNTIYF
TRBV5-5	few	TRBJ1-5	TRBD1	TGTGCCAGCAGCTGGGGGACAGTGGACAATCAGCCCCAGCATTTT	CASSWGTVDNQPQHF
TRBV30	many	TRBJ2-7	TRBD1	TGTGCCTGGAGTATTCGGACAGGGCCCTCTTTTTACGAGCAGTACTTC	CAWSIRTGPSFYEQYF
TRBV29-1	few	TRBJ2-7	.	TGCAGCGTTGGTATATCCAACTACGAGCAGTACTTC	CSVGISNYEQYF
TRBV7-3	many	TRBJ2-1	TRBD2	TGTGCCAGCAGCTATATGGGACTAGGGGGCAATGAGCAGTTCTTC	CASSYMGLGGNEQFF
TRBV6-6	few	TRBJ2-3	TRBD1	TGTGCCAGCAGACCCCGACAGGGGACACCAGATACGCAGTATTTT	CASRPRQGTPDTQYF
TRBV2	many	TRBJ2-7	TRBD1	TGTGCCAGCAGTGAACGGGACAGGGTCGCCCACGAGCAGTACTTC	CASSERDRVAHEQYF
TRBV7-9	.	TRBJ1-1	.	TGTGCCAGCAGCTTAAACGCCCCCGTGAACACTGAAGCTTTCTTT	CASSLNAPVNTEAFF